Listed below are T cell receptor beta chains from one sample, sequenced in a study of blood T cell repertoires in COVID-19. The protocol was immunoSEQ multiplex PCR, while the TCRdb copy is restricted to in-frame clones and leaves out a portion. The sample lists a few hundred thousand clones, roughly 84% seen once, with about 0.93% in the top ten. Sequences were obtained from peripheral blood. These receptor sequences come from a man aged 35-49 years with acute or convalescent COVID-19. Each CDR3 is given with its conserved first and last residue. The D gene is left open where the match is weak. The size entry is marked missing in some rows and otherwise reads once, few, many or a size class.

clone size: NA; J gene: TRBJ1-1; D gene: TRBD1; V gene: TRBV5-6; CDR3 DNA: TGTGCCAGCAGCTTGAGGAGGGCAGGGGGAGCTTTCTTT; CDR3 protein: CASSLRRAGGAFF
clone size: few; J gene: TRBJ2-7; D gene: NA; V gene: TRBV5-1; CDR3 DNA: TGCGCCAGCAGCCAGGACGGACTCTACGAGCAGTACTTC; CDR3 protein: CASSQDGLYEQYF
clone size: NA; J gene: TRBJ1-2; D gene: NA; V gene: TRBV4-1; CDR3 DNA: TGCGCCAGCAGCCGAGTTATCCCCTCAGGGTTGATCTATGGCTACACCTTC; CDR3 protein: CASSRVIPSGLIYGYTF
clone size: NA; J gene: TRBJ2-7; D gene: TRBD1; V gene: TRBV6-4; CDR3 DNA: TGTGCCAGCCCTATAGTAAGGGGGCGGCCCAACGAGCAGTACTTC; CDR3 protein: CASPIVRGRPNEQYF
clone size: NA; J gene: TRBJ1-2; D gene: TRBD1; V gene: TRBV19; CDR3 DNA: TGTGCCAGTAGTTCGACAGGGGGGTACTATGGCTACACCTTC; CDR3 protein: CASSSTGGYYGYTF
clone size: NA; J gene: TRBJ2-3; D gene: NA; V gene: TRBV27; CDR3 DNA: TGTGCCAGCAGTTTAAGCCGGAGGGATAGGGATACGCAGTATTTT; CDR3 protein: CASSLSRRDRDTQYF
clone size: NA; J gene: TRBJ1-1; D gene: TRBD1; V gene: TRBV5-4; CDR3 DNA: TGTGCCAGCAGCTCCCGGGACAGATCGAACACTGAAGCTTTCTTT; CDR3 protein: CASSSRDRSNTEAFF
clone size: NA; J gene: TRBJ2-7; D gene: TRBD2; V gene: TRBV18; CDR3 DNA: TGTGCCAGCTCACCACCGAGGGGAGGGAAGGGCTCCTACGAGCAGTACTTC; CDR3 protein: CASSPPRGGKGSYEQYF
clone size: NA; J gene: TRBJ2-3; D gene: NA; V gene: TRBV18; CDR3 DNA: TGTGCCAGCTCACGAGATAACACAGATACGCAGTATTTT; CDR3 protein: CASSRDNTDTQYF
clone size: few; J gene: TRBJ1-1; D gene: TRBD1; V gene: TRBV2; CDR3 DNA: TGTGCCAGCAGTGAAAATCCCAGACAGGGGGGGACTGAAGCTTTCTTT; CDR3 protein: CASSENPRQGGTEAFF
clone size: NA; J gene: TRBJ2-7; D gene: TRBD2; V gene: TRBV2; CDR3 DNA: TGTGCCAGCAGGGCTAGCGGGTTATACGAGCAGTACTTC; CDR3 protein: CASRASGLYEQYF
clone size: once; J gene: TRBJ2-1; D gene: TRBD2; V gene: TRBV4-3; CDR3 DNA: TGCGCCAGCAGCCATGGACCGGGACTAGTCCTCAATGAGCAGTTCTTC; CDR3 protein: CASSHGPGLVLNEQFF
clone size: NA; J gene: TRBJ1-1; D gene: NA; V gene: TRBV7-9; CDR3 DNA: TGTGCCAGCAGCTTAACACCTTTGAACACTGAAGCTTTCTTT; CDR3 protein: CASSLTPLNTEAFF
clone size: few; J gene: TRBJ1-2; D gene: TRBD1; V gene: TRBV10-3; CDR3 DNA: TGTGCCATCAGTGACGACAGGGGATTGAACTATGGCTACACCTTC; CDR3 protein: CAISDDRGLNYGYTF
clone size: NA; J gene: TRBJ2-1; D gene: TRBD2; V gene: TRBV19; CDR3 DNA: TGTGCCAGTAAACTAGCGGGGGGAACGTACAATGAGCAGTTCTTC; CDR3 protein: CASKLAGGTYNEQFF
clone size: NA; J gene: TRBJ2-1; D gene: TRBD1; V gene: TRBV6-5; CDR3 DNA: TGTGCCAGCAACCCACCGGGACAGGGTTCACATGAGCAGTTCTTC; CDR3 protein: CASNPPGQGSHEQFF
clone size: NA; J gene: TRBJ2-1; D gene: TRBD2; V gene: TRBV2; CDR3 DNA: TGTGCCAGCAGTGAAGGGCCTAGCGGGGGGAATGAGCAGTTCTTC; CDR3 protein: CASSEGPSGGNEQFF
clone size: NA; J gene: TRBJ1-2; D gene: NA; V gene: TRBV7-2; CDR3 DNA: TGTGCCAGCAGCTTAGCGTCGGGACAACGTGGCTACACCTTC; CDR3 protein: CASSLASGQRGYTF
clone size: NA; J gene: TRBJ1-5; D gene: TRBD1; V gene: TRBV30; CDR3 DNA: TGTGCCAGAGGGACAGGGGCGCCGAAGAGGGTCGGCTGGGGTTTACATCAGCCCCAGCATTTT; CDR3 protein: CARGTGAPKRVGWGLHQPQHF
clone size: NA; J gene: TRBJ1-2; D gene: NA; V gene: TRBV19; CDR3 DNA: TGTGCCAGTAGTCCACGGACTTCCCAACGGTATGGCTACACCTTC; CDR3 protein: CASSPRTSQRYGYTF
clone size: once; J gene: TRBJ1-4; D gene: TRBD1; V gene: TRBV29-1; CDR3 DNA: TGCAGCGCTACTGGACAGGGGAATGAAAAACTGTTTTTT; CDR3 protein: CSATGQGNEKLFF
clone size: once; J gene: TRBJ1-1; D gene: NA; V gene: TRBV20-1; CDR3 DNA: TGCAGTGCTAGTTACATGGAGTACACTGAAGCTTTCTTT; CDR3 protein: CSASYMEYTEAFF
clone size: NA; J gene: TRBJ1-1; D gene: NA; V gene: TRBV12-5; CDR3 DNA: TGTGCTAGTGGTTTGAGGGGGAACACTGAAGCTTTCTTT; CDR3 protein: CASGLRGNTEAFF
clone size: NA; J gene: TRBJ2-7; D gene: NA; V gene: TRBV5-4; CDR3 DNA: TGTGCCAGCAGCTTGCGGGGGACTGGAACCGAGCAGTACTTC; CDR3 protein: CASSLRGTGTEQYF
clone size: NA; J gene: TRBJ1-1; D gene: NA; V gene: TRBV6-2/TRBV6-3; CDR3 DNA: TGTGCCAGCAGTCCCGGATCCCGGGGAGGCCACACTGAAGCTTTCTTT; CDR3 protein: CASSPGSRGGHTEAFF
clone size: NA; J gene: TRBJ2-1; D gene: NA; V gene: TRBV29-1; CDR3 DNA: TGCAGCGTTGTTAAAGGGGGCAATGAGCAGTTCTTC; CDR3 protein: CSVVKGGNEQFF
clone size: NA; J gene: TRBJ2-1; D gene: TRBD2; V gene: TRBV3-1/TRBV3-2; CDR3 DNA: TGTGCCAGCAGCCCGGGGGGGATCTCCTACAATGAGCAGTTCTTC; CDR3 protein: CASSPGGISYNEQFF
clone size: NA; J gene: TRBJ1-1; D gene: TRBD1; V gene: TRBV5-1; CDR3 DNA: TGCGCCAGCAGCCCCTTGACAGGGGTCCCCACTGAAGCTTTCTTT; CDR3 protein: CASSPLTGVPTEAFF
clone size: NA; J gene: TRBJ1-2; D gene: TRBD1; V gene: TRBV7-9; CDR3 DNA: TGTGCCAGCAGCTCACAGGGACAGGGGCTCGCTGGCTACACCTTC; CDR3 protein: CASSSQGQGLAGYTF
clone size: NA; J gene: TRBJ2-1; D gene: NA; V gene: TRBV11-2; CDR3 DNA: TGTGCCAGCAGCCCAGGCGGGGGCACTGAGCAGTTCTTC; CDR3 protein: CASSPGGGTEQFF
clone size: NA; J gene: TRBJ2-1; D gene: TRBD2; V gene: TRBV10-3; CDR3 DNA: TGTGCCACCCAAAGCAGGACTAGCGGGGACTACAATGAGCAGTTCTTC; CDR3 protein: CATQSRTSGDYNEQFF
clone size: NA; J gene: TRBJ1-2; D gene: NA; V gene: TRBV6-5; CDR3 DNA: TGTGCCAGCAGATTCACAGGACTAGCTAACTATGGCTACACCTTC; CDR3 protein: CASRFTGLANYGYTF
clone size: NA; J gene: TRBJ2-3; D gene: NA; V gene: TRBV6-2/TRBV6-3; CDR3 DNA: TGTGCCAGCAGTTACGGACTTAGAGGCACAGATACGCAGTATTTT; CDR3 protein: CASSYGLRGTDTQYF